The present entry profiles one T cell receptor (beta chain) with its context. Some clones are missing from TCRdb's copy, which holds only in-frame ones; the method was immunoSEQ multiplex PCR. The sample lists 150,000 to 200,000 clones, about 88% occurring once. The source of the sample is a study of blood T cell repertoires in COVID-19. The overall study: Material from acute and convalescent COVID-19 was sourced from the United States, Italy and Spain.

CDR1 is KGHDR and CDR2 is SFDVKD in the germline V gene. The V and J ends lost 3 bases and 3 bases respectively, with 14 bases between them. CDR3 length: 15 residues. The source of this sequence is a man aged 25 to 40 with active or convalescent COVID-19. The sample consisted of peripheral blood. The V gene is TRBV24-1, the J gene TRBJ2-7, with a weak D call TRBD2 (6 bases). The CDR3 DNA reads as TGTGCCACCAGTGATGCCGGGCCCGGGAGCTACGAGCAGTACTTC. It translates to CATSDAGPGSYEQYF.